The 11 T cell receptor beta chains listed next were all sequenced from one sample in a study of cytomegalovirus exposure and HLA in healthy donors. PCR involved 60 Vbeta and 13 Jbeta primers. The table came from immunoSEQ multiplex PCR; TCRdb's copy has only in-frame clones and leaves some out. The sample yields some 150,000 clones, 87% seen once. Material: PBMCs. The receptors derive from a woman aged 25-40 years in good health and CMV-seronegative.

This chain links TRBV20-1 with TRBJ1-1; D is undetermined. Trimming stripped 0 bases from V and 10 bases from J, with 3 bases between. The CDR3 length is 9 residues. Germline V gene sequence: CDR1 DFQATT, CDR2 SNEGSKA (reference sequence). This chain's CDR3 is CSARDRAFF. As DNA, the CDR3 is TGCAGTGCTAGAGATAGAGCTTTCTTT.

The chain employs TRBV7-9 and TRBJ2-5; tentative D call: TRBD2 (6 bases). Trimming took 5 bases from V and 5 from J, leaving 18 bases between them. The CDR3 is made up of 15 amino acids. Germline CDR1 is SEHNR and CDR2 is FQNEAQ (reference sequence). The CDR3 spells CASSPPGAGGETQYF. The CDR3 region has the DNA TGTGCCAGCAGCCCGCCGGGAGCCGGAGGGGAGACCCAGTACTTC.

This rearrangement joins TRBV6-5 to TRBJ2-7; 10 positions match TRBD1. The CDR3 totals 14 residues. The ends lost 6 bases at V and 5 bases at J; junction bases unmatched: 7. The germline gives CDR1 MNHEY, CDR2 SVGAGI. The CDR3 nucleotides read TGTGCCAGCAGCCAGACAGGGGGCAGGGACGAGCAGTACTTC. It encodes CASSQTGGRDEQYF.

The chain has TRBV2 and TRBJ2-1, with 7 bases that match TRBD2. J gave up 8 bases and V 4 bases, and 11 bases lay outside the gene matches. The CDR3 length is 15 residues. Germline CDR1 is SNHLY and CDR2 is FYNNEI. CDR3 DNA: TGTGCCAGCAGTGTAGGCGGGGGACGTTCCGATGAGCAGTTCTTC. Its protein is CASSVGGGRSDEQFF.

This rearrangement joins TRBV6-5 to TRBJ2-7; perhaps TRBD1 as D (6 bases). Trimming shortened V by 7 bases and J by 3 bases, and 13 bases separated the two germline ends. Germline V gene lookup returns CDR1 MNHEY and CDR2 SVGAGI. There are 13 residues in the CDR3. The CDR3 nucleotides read TGTGCCAGCACCAGGGGCCAGGACTACGAGCAGTACTTC. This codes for CASTRGQDYEQYF.

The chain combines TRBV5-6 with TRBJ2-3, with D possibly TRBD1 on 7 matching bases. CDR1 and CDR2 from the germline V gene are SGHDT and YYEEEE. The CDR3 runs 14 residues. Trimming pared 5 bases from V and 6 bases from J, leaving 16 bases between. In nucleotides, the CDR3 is TGTGCCAGCAGGAGAGGAGGGGGCCCCGATACGCAGTATTTT. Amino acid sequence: CASRRGGGPDTQYF.

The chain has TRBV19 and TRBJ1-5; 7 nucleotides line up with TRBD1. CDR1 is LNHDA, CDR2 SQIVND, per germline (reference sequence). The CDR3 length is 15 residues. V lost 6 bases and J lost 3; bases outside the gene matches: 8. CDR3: CASSKEGAFNQPQHF. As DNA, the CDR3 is TGTGCCAGTAGCAAGGAGGGGGCTTTCAATCAGCCCCAGCATTTT. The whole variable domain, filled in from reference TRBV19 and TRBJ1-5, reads DGGITQSPKYLFRKEGQNVTLSCEQNLNHDAMYWYRQDPGQGLRLIYYSQIVNDFQKGDIAEGYSVSREKKESFPLTVTSAQKNPTAFYLCASSKEGAFNQPQHFGDGTRLSIL.

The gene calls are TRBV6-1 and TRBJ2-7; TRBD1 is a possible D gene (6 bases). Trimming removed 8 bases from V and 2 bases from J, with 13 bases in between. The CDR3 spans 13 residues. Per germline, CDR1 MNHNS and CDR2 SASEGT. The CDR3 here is CASPSRDTYEQYF. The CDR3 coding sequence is TGTGCCAGCCCCTCCAGGGACACCTACGAGCAGTACTTC.

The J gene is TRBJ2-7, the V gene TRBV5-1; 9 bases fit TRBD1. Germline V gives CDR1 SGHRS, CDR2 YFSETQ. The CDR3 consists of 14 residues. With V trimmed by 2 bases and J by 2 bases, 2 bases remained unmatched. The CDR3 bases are TGCGCCAGCAGCTTTGGGACAGGGACCTACGAGCAGTACTTC. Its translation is CASSFGTGTYEQYF.

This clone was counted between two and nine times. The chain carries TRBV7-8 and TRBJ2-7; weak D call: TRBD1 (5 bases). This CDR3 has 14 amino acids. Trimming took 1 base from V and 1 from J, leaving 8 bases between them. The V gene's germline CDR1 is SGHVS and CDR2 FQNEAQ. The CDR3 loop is CASSLVPGSYEQYF. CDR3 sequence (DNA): TGTGCCAGCAGCTTAGTCCCAGGGTCCTACGAGCAGTACTTC.

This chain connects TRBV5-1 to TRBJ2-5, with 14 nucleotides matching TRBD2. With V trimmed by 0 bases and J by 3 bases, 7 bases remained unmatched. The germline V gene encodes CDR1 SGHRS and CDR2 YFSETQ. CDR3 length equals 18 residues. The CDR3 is CASSLGLAGGLLKETQYF. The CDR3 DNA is TGCGCCAGCAGCTTGGGACTAGCGGGGGGGTTGCTCAAAGAGACCCAGTACTTC.